Sequencing of this T cell receptor (beta chain) was carried out in a study of shared clonotypes between healthy human individuals. Clones were sequenced by immunoSEQ multiplex PCR, and TCRdb holds only the in-frame ones, with some missing. The table records hundreds of thousands of clones, 90% to 95% of them present only once. Terminally differentiated effector memory CD45RA+ cells were left out of the naive CD8 fraction, which was CD45RO-negative and positively selected for CCR7. CDR3 length: 15 amino acids. Germline CDR1 and CDR2: MNHNS and SASEGT. The V and J ends lost 4 bases and 2 bases, in that order; junction bases with no gene match: 7.

Material for sequencing was naive CD8+ T cells sorted from blood. The source is a woman in her twenties or thirties in good health. V is TRBV6-1 and J is TRBJ1-2; 7 nucleotides match TRBD1. The CDR3 protein is CASSGGDRANYGYTF. CDR3 coding DNA: TGTGCCAGCAGTGGGGGAGACAGGGCCAACTATGGCTACACCTTC.